This T cell receptor beta chain came from a study of T cells expressing NK-cell markers. Study overall: Sorted CD3+CD56-NKG2C+, CD3+CD56+NKG2C+ and CD3+CD56+NKG2C- T cells supplied the TCR beta repertoires. The sequencing cohort of eight donors included seven HCMV-seropositive individuals and one seronegative individual.

After re-calling the 5' RACE reads, TCRdb lists one entry per CDR3 protein, DNA absent. The listing contains roughly 430,000 distinct CDR3 sequences. Germline V lookup: CDR1 KGHSH, CDR2 LQKENI. The CDR3 contains 14 residues. Of note for this clonotype: Its antigen is as yet unknown.

Study findings and constraints: A handful of donors likewise had their CD3+CD56-NKG2C+ fraction led by these clonotypes. As a fraction of CD8+ T cells, dominant NKG2C+ clonotypes reached roughly 1.0-8% in about six donors.

The sample taken for sequencing was blood T cells: a sorted CD56 or NKG2C T cell subset, CD4+ or CD8+ T cells, or bulk PBMC T cells (not recorded which). This clonotype originated in a woman aged 18-70 years in good health. This chain uses TRBV18 with TRBJ2-3; TCRdb's assignment of TRBD2 cannot be checked, as there is no DNA. CDR3 amino acids: CASSPGENTDTQYF.